This T cell receptor (beta chain) is from a study of shared clonotypes between healthy human individuals. Study results and limitations: Despite large depth, sorted-subset datasets appeared incompletely sequenced.

This clone appeared once. Its antigen is not known. Sorted-subset replicate PCR reactions were performed with about 200 ng DNA, corresponding to roughly 30,000 T cell genomes. Clones were read by immunoSEQ multiplex PCR, and TCRdb kept only the in-frame ones, dropping some. The data show 2 million to 2.5 million clones, about 94% seen once. This CDR3 has 13 residues. In germline, CDR1 is MNHEY, CDR2 SMNVEV (reference sequence). The germline V and J ends were trimmed by 10 bases and 4 bases, with 16 bases remaining between them. The chain has TRBV27 and TRBJ1-1; D might be TRBD1 (6 bases). The sample was naive CD4+ T cells sorted from blood. Subset defined: CD45RA+ positively selected. The clonotype was recovered from a young man in good health. CDR3: CATRGLGTTEAFF. For the CDR3, the DNA is TGTGCCACTAGGGGGTTGGGGACCACTGAAGCTTTCTTT.